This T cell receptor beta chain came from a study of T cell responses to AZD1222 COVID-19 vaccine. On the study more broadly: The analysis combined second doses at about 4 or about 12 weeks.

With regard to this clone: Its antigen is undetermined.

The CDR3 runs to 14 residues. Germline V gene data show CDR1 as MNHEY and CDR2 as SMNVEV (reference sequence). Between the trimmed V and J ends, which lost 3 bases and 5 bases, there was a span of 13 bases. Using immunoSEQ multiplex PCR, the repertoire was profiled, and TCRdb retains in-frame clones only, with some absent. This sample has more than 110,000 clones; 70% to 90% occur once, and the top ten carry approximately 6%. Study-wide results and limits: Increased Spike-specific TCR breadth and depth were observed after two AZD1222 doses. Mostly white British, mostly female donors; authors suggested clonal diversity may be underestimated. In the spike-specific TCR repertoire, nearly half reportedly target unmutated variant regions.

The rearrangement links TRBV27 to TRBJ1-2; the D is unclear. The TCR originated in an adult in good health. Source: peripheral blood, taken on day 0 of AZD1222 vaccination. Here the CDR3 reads CASSFGVTGYGYTF. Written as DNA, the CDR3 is TGTGCCAGCAGTTTCGGAGTCACGGGGTATGGCTACACCTTC.